A selection of T cell receptor beta chains follows, all from one sample in a study of CD8 T cells in ankylosing spondylitis. TCRdb re-derived calls from the 5' RACE reads in MiXCR, one entry per CDR3 protein. The sample yields 220,000 or so distinct CDR3 sequences, over 9.5% seen once. Sequenced sample: blood, either unsorted or a sorted T cell fraction (not recorded which). These TCRs come from a male donor with ankylosing spondylitis or in good health (not recorded which). The conserved cysteine and the conserved F or W are not part of the CDR3 here. A D gene is named only where the DNA matches it firmly. The size field is filled for only some rows; it gives once, few, many or a size class.

v_gene	abundance	d_gene	j_gene	CDR3aa
TRBV7-2	many	TRBD1	TRBJ1-5	ASSLAGTADQPQH
TRBV5-6	many	TRBD1	TRBJ2-2	ASTRQGVNTGELF
TRBV12-3/TRBV12-4	few	.	TRBJ1-1	ASSYLRETNTEAF
TRBV3-1	many	.	TRBJ2-6	ASNEGTSGANVLT
TRBV7-2	.	.	TRBJ2-3	ASSPGSYTDTQY
TRBV7-9	many	TRBD2	TRBJ2-5	ASSLTGGTGTQY
TRBV7-9	.	.	TRBJ2-7	ASRDMHEQY
TRBV4-1	.	.	TRBJ1-4	ASSQESLSFATNEKLF
TRBV5-1	many	.	TRBJ2-3	ATSGGRLTDTQY
TRBV12-3/TRBV12-4	many	TRBD1	TRBJ2-7	ASSPMGTAYEQY
TRBV3-1	.	TRBD2	TRBJ2-1	ASSQETSITEMRNEQF
TRBV18	few	.	TRBJ2-7	ASSRSGSGSGQY
TRBV4-1	.	TRBD2	TRBJ2-1	ASSQEGLAGASQF
TRBV6-1	.	TRBD2	TRBJ2-1	ASTLAGGVYNEQF
TRBV12-3/TRBV12-4	many	TRBD1	TRBJ2-2	ASSLPGQGNGELF
TRBV7-8	.	.	TRBJ2-2	ASNLVISDAGELF
TRBV2	many	.	TRBJ2-2	ASSPTDPNTGELF
TRBV27	many	TRBD2	TRBJ2-3	ASSFQRGDTDTQY
TRBV3-1	many	.	TRBJ1-1	ASSQDQPVNTEAF
TRBV10-2	few	TRBD1	TRBJ2-7	ASSHGQDTYEQY
TRBV3-1	many	.	TRBJ2-1	ASSHREGNEQF
TRBV5-1	many	TRBD1	TRBJ2-1	ASSPRDRGANEQF
TRBV11-3	.	TRBD1	TRBJ2-3	ASSTGQGSTDTQY
TRBV5-1	many	.	TRBJ2-7	ASSPGPTKDEQY
TRBV6-5	many	TRBD1	TRBJ2-3	ASSSFDRVDADTQY
TRBV5-6	many	TRBD2	TRBJ2-2	ASSLAGLDFGELF
TRBV5-1	many	TRBD2	TRBJ2-2	ASQLAGNTGELF
TRBV12-3/TRBV12-4	many	.	TRBJ2-1	ASSLRAVSYNEQF
TRBV6-1	many	TRBD2	TRBJ2-3	ASSELAGAPLGDTQY
TRBV5-6	many	TRBD1	TRBJ1-5	ASSVLQGNQPQH
TRBV29-1	many	.	TRBJ1-1	SALVSGNTEAF
TRBV5-1	few	.	TRBJ1-1	ASSLLLQGILNTEAF
TRBV9	many	.	TRBJ2-3	ASSVVGTSTDTQY
TRBV5-1	many	.	TRBJ1-1	ASTPDTVNTEAF
TRBV20-1	many	TRBD1	TRBJ1-4	SARAPKTGTNEKLF
TRBV9	few	TRBD2	TRBJ2-1	ASSVPGREGIFDNEQF
TRBV2	many	TRBD1	TRBJ2-4	ASSELSGQDIQY
TRBV3-1	few	TRBD1	TRBJ1-3	ASSPDRGGNTIY
TRBV20-1	many	TRBD2	TRBJ2-2	SASFLAGAPNTGELF
TRBV3-1	few	.	TRBJ2-1	ASSQTGHTIEGEQF
TRBV2	.	TRBD1	TRBJ2-6	ATPDRAGANVLT
TRBV6-2/TRBV6-3	many	.	TRBJ2-1	ASSNRGGRDEQF
TRBV28	.	TRBD1	TRBJ2-7	ASSLYQGANEQY
TRBV7-6	.	TRBD1	TRBJ1-2	ASSLAQEDRDYGYT
TRBV5-1	many	.	TRBJ2-3	ASSRDGSTDTQY
TRBV5-1	many	TRBD2	TRBJ2-3	ASSLGLAGGIDTQY
TRBV3-1	.	TRBD2	TRBJ2-1	ASSQVSGGVSYNEQF
TRBV24-1	many	.	TRBJ2-5	ATSDRLRTQY
TRBV12-3/TRBV12-4	.	TRBD1	TRBJ2-3	ASDLRTGSTDTQY
TRBV7-8	.	.	TRBJ2-2	ASSPLGGVTGELF
TRBV24-1	.	TRBD1	TRBJ2-1	ATRGQGLSNEQF